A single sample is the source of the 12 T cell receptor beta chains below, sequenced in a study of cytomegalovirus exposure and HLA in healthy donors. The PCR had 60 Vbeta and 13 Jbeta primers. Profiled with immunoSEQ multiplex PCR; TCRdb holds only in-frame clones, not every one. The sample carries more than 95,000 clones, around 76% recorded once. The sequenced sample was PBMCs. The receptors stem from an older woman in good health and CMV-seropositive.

The CDR3: CASSKNLAGATGELFF. The DNA for the CDR3 is TGTGCCAGCAGCAAAAATCTAGCGGGAGCTACCGGGGAGCTGTTTTTT. The rearrangement uses TRBV7-2 and TRBJ2-2; 10 nucleotides match TRBD2. V shed 5 bases and J 5 bases; nucleotides not matched to a gene: 8. Germline V gives CDR1 SGHTA, CDR2 FQGNSA. The CDR3 runs 16 residues.

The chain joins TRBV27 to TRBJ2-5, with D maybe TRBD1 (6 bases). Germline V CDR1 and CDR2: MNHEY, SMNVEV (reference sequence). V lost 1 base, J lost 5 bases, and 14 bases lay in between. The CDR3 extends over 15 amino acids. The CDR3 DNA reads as TGTGCCAGCAGTTTATTTGTAACAGGGAAGGAGACCCAGTACTTC. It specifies CASSLFVTGKETQYF.

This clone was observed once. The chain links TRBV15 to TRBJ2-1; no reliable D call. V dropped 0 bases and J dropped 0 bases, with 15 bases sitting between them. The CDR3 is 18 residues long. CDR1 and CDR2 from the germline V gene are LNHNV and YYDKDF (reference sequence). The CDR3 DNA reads TGTGCCACCAGCAGAGATTTGCTAGGCCAAAGCTCCTACAATGAGCAGTTCTTC. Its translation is CATSRDLLGQSSYNEQFF.

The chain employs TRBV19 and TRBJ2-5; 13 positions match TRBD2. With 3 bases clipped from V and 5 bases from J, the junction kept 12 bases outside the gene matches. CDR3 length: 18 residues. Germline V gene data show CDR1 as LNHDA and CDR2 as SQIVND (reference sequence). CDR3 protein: CASSIGGTSGAFWETQYF. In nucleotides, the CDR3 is TGTGCCAGTAGTATCGGGGGGACTAGCGGGGCTTTTTGGGAGACCCAGTACTTC.

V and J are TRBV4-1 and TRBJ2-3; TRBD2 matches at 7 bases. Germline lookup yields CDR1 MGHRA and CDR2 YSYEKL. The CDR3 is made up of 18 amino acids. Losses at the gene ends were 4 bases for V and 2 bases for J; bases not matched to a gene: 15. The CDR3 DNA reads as TGCGCCAGCAGCCGGGACCTTACCTCCGGGAGGCCCACAGATACGCAGTATTTT. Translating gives CASSRDLTSGRPTDTQYF.

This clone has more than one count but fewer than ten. DNA for the CDR3: TGCGCCAGCAGCCAAGAAACAGGAAACCCGTCCTACAATGAGCAGTTCTTC. Translation gives CASSQETGNPSYNEQFF. V usage is TRBV4-1 and J usage is TRBJ2-1; possible D gene TRBD1, 5 bases. The V gene's germline CDR1 is MGHRA and CDR2 YSYEKL. This CDR3 has 17 amino acids. V dropped 0 bases and J dropped 1 base, with 13 bases sitting between them.

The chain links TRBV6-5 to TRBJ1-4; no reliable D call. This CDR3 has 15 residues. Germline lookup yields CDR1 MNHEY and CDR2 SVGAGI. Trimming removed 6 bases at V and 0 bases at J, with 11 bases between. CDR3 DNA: TGTGCCAGCAGCTCCAACAGAGCAACTAATGAAAAACTGTTTTTT. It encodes CASSSNRATNEKLFF.

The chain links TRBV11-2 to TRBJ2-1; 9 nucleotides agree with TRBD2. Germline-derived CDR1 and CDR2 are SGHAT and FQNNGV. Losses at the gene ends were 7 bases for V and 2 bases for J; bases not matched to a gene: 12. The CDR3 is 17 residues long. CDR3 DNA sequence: TGTGCCAGCACCCTGGAGGTGAGCGGGGGGACCTACAATGAGCAGTTCTTC. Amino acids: CASTLEVSGGTYNEQFF. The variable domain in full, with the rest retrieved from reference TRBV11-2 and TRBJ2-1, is EAGVAQSPRYKIIEKRQSVAFWCNPISGHATLYWYQQILGQGPKLLIQFQNNGVVDDSQLPKDRFSAERLKGVDSTLKIQPAKLEDSAVYLCASTLEVSGGTYNEQFFGPGTRLTVL.

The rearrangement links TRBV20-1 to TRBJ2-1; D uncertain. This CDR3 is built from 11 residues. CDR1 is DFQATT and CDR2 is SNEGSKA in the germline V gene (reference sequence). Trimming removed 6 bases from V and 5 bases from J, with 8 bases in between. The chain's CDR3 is CSATTHNEQFF. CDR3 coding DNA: TGCAGTGCGACGACTCACAATGAGCAGTTCTTC.

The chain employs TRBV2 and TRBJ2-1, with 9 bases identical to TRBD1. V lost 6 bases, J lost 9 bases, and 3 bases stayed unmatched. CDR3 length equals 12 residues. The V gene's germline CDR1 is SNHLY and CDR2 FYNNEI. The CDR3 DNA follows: TGTGCCAGCAGGAGACAGGGGGGTGAGCAGTTCTTC. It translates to CASRRQGGEQFF.

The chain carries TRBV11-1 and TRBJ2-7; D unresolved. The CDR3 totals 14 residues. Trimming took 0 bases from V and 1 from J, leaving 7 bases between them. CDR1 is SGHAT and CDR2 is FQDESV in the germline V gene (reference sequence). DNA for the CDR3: TGTGCCAGCAGCTTAGCGGTGCGGTCCTACGAGCAGTACTTC. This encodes CASSLAVRSYEQYF.

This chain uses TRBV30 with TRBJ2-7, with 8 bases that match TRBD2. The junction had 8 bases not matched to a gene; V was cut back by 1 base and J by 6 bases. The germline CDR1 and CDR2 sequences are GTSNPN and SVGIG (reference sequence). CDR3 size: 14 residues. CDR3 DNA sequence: TGTGCCTGGAGTGAGGGAGCGGGAGCTTCCGAGCAGTACTTC. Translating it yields CAWSEGAGASEQYF.